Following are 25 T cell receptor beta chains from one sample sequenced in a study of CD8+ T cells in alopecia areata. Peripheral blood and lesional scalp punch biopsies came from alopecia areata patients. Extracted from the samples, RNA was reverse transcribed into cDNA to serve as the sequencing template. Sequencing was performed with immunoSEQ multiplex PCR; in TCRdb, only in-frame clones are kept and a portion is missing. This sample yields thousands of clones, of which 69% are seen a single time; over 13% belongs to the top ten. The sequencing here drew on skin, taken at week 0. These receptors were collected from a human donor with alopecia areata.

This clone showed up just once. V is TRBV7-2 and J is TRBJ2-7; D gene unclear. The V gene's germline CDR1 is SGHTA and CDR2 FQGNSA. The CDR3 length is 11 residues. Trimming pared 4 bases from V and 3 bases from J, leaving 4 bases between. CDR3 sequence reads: CASSSYYEQYF. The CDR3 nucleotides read TGTGCCAGCAGCTCCTACTACGAGCAGTACTTC.

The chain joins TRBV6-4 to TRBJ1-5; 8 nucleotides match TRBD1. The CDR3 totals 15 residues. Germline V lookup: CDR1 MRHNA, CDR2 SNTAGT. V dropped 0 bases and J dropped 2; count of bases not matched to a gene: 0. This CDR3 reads CASSDSTGGNQPQHF. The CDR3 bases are TGTGCCAGCAGTGACTCGACAGGGGGCAATCAGCCCCAGCATTTT.

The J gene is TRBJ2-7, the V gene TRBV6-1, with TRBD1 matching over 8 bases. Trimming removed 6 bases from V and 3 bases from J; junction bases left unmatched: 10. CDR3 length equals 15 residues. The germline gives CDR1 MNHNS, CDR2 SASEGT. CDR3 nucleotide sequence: TGTGCCAGCAGCCCCAGGACAGGGTGGAGCTACGAGCAGTACTTC. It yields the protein CASSPRTGWSYEQYF.

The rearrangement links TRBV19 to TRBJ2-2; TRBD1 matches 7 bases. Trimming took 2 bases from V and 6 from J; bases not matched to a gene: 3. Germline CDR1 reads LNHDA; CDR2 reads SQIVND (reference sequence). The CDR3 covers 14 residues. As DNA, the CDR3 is TGTGCCAGTAGTATACCAGGGACAGCCGGGGAGCTGTTTTTT. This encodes CASSIPGTAGELFF.

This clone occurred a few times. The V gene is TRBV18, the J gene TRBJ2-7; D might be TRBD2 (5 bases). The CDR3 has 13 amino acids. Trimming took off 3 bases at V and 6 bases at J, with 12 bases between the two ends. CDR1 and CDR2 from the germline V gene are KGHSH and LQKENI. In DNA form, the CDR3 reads TGTGCCAGCTCACCCCCTAGCCTCGGCGAGCAGTACTTC. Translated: CASSPPSLGEQYF.

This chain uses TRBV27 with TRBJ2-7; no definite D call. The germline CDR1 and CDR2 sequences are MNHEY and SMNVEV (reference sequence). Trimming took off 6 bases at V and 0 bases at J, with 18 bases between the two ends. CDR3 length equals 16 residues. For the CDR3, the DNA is TGTGCCAGCAGATCTATACTGGACGATAGCTCCTACGAGCAGTACTTC. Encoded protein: CASRSILDDSSYEQYF.

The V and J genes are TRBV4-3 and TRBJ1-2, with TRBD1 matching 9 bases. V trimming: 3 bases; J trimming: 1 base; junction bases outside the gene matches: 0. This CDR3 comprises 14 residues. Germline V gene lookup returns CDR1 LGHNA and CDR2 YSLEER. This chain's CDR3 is CASSQDRGNYGYTF. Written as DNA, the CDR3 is TGCGCCAGCAGCCAGGACAGGGGTAACTATGGCTACACCTTC.

The DNA of the CDR3 is TGTGCCATCAGTGATGGTCCCCTGGAGCAGTACTTC. Translation gives CAISDGPLEQYF. The chain has TRBV10-3 and TRBJ2-7, with unresolved D. In germline, CDR1 is ENHRY, CDR2 SYGVKD. This CDR3 spans 12 amino acids. Trimming cost V 3 bases and J 7 bases, with 10 bases left between them.

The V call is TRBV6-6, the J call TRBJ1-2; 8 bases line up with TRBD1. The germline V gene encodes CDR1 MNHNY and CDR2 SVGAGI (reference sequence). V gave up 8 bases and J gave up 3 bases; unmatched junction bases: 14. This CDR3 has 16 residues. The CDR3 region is CASFEVVGQADYGYTF. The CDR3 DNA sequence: TGTGCCAGCTTCGAAGTAGTGGGACAGGCTGACTATGGCTACACCTTC.

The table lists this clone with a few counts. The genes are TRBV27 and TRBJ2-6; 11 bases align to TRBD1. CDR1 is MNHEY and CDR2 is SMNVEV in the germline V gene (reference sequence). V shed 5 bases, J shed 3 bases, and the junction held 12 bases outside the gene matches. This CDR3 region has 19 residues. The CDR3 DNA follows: TGTGCCAGCAGTCCCAGGACAGGGGGCCGTTTGGGTGGGGCCAACGTCCTGACTTTC. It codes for CASSPRTGGRLGGANVLTF.

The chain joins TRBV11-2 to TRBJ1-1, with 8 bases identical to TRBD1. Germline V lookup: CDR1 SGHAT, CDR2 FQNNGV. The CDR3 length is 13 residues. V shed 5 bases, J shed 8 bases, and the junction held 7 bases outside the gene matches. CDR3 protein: CASSPGRDREAFF. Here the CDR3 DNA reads TGTGCCAGCAGCCCGGGGCGGGACAGGGAAGCTTTCTTT. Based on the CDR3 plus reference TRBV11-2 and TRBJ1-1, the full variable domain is EAGVAQSPRYKIIEKRQSVAFWCNPISGHATLYWYQQILGQGPKLLIQFQNNGVVDDSQLPKDRFSAERLKGVDSTLKIQPAKLEDSAVYLCASSPGRDREAFFGQGTRLTVV.

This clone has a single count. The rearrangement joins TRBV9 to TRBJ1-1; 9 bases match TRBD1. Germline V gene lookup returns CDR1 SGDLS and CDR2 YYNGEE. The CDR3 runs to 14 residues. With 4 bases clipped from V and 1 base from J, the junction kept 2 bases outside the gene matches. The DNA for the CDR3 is TGTGCCAGCAGCTCGGGACAGGGGAACACTGAAGCTTTCTTT. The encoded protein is CASSSGQGNTEAFF.

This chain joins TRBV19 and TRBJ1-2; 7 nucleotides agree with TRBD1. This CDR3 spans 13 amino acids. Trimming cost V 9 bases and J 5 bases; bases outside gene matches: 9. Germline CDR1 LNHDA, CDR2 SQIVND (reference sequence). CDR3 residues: CARTGSQIYGYTF. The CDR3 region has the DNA TGTGCCAGGACAGGGTCCCAAATATATGGCTACACCTTC.

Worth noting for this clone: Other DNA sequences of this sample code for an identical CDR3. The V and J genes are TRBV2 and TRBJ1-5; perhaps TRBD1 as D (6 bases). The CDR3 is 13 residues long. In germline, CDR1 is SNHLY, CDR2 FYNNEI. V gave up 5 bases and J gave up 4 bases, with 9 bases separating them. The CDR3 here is CASSRDTNQPQHF. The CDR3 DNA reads TGTGCCAGCAGTAGGGACACTAATCAGCCCCAGCATTTT.

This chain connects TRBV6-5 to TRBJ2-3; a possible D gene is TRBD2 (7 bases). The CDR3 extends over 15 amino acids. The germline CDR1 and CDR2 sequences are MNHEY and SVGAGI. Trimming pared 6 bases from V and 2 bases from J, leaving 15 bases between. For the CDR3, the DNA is TGTGCCAGCAGCTCCGAGGGGGGGACCACAGATACGCAGTATTTT. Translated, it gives CASSSEGGTTDTQYF.

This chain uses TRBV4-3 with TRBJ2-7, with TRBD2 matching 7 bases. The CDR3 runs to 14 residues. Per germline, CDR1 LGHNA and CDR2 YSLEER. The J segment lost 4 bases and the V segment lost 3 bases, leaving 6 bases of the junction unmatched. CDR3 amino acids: CASSQGGAIYEQYF. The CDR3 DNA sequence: TGCGCCAGCAGCCAGGGAGGGGCCATTTACGAGCAGTACTTC.

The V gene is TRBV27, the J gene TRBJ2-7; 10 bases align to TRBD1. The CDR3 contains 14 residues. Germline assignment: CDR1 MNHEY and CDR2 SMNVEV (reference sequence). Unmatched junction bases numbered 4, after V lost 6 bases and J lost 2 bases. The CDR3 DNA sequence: TGTGCCAGCAGCCGAGGACAGGGGGCCTACGAGCAGTACTTC. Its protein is CASSRGQGAYEQYF.

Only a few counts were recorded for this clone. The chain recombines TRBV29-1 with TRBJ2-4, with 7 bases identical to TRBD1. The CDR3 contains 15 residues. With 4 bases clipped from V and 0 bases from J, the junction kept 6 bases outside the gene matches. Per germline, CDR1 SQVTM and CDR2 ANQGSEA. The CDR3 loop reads CSVVEGGLAKNIQYF. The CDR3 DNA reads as TGCAGCGTTGTAGAAGGGGGCTTAGCCAAAAACATTCAGTACTTC.

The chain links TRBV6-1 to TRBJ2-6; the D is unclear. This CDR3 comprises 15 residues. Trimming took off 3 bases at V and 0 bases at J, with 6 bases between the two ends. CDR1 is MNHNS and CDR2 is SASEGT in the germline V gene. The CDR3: CASSDRASGANVLTF. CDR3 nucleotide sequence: TGTGCCAGCAGTGATCGTGCCTCTGGGGCCAACGTCCTGACTTTC.

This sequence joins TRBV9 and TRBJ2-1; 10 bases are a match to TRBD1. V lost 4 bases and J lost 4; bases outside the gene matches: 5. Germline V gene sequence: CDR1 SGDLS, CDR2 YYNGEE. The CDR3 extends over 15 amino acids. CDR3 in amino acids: CASSSRDRGYNEQFF. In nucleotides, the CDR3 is TGTGCCAGCAGCAGCCGGGACAGGGGTTACAATGAGCAGTTCTTC.

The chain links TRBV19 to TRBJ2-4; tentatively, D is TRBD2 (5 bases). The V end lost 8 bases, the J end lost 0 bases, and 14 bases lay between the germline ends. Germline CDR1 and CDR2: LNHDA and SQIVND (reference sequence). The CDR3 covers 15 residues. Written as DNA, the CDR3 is TGTGCCAGTCGTAGGCCAGGACTAGCCAAAAACATTCAGTACTTC. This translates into CASRRPGLAKNIQYF.

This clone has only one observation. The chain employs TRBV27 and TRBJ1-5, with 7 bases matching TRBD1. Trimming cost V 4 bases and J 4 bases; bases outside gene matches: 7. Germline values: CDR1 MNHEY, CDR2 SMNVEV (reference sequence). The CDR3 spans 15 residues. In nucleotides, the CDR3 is TGTGCCAGCAGTTCCTCTATCAGGGGGAATCAGCCCCAGCATTTT. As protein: CASSSSIRGNQPQHF.

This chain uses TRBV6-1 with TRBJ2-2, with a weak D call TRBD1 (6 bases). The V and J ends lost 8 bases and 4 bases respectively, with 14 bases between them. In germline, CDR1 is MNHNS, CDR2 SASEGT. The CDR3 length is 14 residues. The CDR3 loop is CASYGQLPTGELFF. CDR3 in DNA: TGTGCCAGCTATGGACAGCTACCCACCGGGGAGCTGTTTTTT.

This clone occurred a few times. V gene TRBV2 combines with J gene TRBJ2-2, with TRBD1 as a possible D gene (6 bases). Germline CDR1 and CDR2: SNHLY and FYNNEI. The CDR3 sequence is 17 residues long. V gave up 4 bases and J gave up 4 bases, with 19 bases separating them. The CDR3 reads CASSGLVQGVGTGELFF. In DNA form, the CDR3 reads TGTGCCAGCAGTGGTCTAGTACAGGGTGTGGGCACCGGGGAGCTGTTTTTT.

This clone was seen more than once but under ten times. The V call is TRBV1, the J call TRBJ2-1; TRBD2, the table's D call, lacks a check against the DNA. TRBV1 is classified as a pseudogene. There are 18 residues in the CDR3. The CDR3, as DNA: TGCACCAGCAGCCAAGATCTTGATGCAGCGGGGGGTCACAATGAGCAGTTCTTC. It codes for CTSSQDLDAAGGHNEQFF.